This TCR beta chain was obtained from a study of blood T cell repertoires in COVID-19. Study details: The origin of the acute and convalescent COVID-19 samples was the United States, Italy and Spain.

Germline-derived CDR1 and CDR2 are LGHDT and YNNKEL (reference sequence). CDR3 size: 15 residues. V was clipped by 3 bases and J by 9 bases, with 15 bases between them. The repertoire was sequenced with immunoSEQ multiplex PCR; TCRdb's copy has only in-frame clones and lacks some. The sample gives 300,000 or so clones, over 70% of which show up once; about 1.4% is in the top ten. The TCR sequence derives from a middle-aged woman who had recovered from COVID-19. This chain connects TRBV3-1 (or the pseudogene TRBV3-2) to TRBJ1-6; D might be TRBD1 (6 bases). Sequencing was performed on peripheral blood. The CDR3 reads CASSQVRGGCSPLHF. The CDR3, as DNA: TGTGCCAGCAGCCAGGTCAGGGGCGGCTGTTCACCCCTCCACTTT.